This TCR beta chain was sequenced during a study of CD8 T cells in Susac syndrome. About the study: Treatment status at blood draw for the Susac syndrome patients was therapy-naive, corticosteroids, or intravenous immunoglobulin alone.

Trimming pared 5 bases from V and 1 base from J, leaving 8 bases between. The CDR3 totals 13 residues. Germline lookup yields CDR1 MGHRA and CDR2 YSYEKL. With random hexamers, reverse transcription was performed on about 0.5 to 1 ug of RNA. Multiplex PCR with immunoSEQ amplified the TCR beta CDR3 across 54 Vbeta and 13 Jbeta. TCRdb recomputed calls from the immunoSEQ multiplex PCR reads with MiXCR, one row per CDR3 protein. The table lists 140,000 to 150,000 distinct CDR3 sequences, nearly 97% of them singletons. Sequencing was carried out using CD4+ T cells from PBMCs. This sequence was found in a human donor with Susac syndrome. The genes are TRBV4-1 and TRBJ2-5; D unresolved. This CDR3 reads CASSYYLQETQYF. CDR3 nucleotide sequence: TGCGCCAGCAGCTACTATCTCCAAGAGACCCAGTACTTC.